In this sample, the clone carrying this T cell receptor (beta chain) turned up a few times. The antigen is not known. This specimen comes from a study of T cells after yellow fever vaccination. Study findings and constraints: At approximately 96% for CD4 and approximately 88% for CD8, most primary-vaccination clones showed up again after the booster. Weaker overall, the secondary response nonetheless peaked faster (day 5 versus 15).

With V trimmed by 5 bases and J by 7 bases, 6 bases remained unmatched. The CDR3 is 14 amino acids. One entry per CDR3 protein, called by TCRdb with MiXCR from the 5' RACE reads. Here the sample spans a few hundred thousand distinct CDR3 sequences, approximately 10% being singletons. The input for sequencing was PBMCs, taken on the day of the first yellow fever vaccination. The chain carries TRBV12-3 or TRBV12-4 and TRBJ2-2; 8 bases agree with TRBD2. This clonotype originated in a man between 18 and 35 years old who received the YFV17D yellow fever vaccine. Written as DNA, the CDR3 is TGTGCCAGCAGTGCGGGGGGAGGCGGCGGGGAGCTGTTTTTT. Protein: CASSAGGGGGELFF.